This T cell receptor (beta chain) is drawn from a study of shared clonotypes between healthy human individuals. Study as a whole: The plates for each donor numbered three CD4 naive, three CD4 memory, two CD8 naive and one CD8 memory.

The table came from immunoSEQ multiplex PCR; TCRdb's copy has only in-frame clones and leaves some out. The table has 2.3 million or so clones, about 92% seen once; the top ten hold under 0.45%. This CDR3 contains 15 residues. Per the germline V gene, CDR1 is SGHTA and CDR2 is FQGTGA. Deletions cut 7 bases from V and 0 bases from J, with 14 bases between. This chain connects TRBV7-3 to TRBJ2-3, with D perhaps matching TRBD2 (5 bases). The sequenced sample consisted of naive CD4+ T cells from PBMCs. As to subset: CD45RA+ positively selected. This receptor was taken from a man aged 18-30 years in good health. Some clones in this sample may be carry-over from other donors' samples. The CDR3 bases are TGTGCCAGCACCCGGGGAGTAGCAAGCACAGATACGCAGTATTTT. This sequence encodes CASTRGVASTDTQYF. Full variable domain (rest looked up from reference TRBV7-3 and TRBJ2-3): GAGVSQTPSNKVTEKGKYVELRCDPISGHTALYWYRQSLGQGPEFLIYFQGTGAADDSGLPNDRFFAVRPEGSVSTLKIQRTERGDSAVYLCASTRGVASTDTQYFGPGTRLTVL.